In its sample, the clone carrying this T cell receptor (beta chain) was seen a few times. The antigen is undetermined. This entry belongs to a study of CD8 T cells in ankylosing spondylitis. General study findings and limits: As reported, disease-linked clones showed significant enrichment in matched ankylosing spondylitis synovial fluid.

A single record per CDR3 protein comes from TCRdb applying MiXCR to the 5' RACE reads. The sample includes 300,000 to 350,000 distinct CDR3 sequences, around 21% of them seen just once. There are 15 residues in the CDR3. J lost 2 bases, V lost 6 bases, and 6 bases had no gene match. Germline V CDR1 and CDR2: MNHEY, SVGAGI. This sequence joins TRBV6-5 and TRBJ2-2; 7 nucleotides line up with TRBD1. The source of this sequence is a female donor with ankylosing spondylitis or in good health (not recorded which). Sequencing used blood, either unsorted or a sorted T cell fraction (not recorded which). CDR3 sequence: CASRLTGENTGELFF. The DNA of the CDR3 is TGTGCCAGCAGATTAACAGGGGAAAACACCGGGGAGCTGTTTTTT.